This passage covers 26 T cell receptor beta chains from one sample sequenced in a study of Graves' ophthalmopathy and Graves' hyperthyroidism. Amplified TCR beta CDR3 regions were obtained using RNA transcripts as template. In the first round, RT-PCR was carried out with HTBI primers, and a multiplex PCR formed the second round. From the multiplex PCR reads, TCRdb called clonotypes with MiXCR, one entry per CDR3 protein. This sample carries around 600,000 distinct CDR3 sequences, 35% to 50% of them seen once, and the ten largest clones take about 3.3%. Sample: peripheral blood. The receptors derive from an adult man with Graves' ophthalmopathy.

At least ten counts were recorded for this clonotype. The chain couples TRBV2 to TRBJ2-2, with 7 positions matching TRBD2. Trimming cost V 3 bases and J 3 bases; bases outside gene matches: 1. CDR1 and CDR2 from the germline V gene are SNHLY and FYNNEI. This CDR3 has 14 residues. CDR3 sequence reads: CASSDAGDTGELFF. The CDR3 nucleotides are TGTGCCAGCAGTGACGCGGGGGACACCGGGGAGCTGTTTTTT.

This clonotype was seen many times. This chain uses TRBV7-9 with TRBJ1-1; D unclear. Trimming pared 2 bases from V and 4 bases from J, leaving 5 bases between. CDR1 is SEHNR and CDR2 is FQNEAQ in the germline V gene (reference sequence). The CDR3 is 12 amino acids. CDR3 coding DNA: TGTGCCAGCAGCTTACCAGCCACTGAAGCTTTCTTT. Translated: CASSLPATEAFF.

The chain carries TRBV6-6 and TRBJ2-7, with TRBD1 identical over 8 bases. From germline, CDR1 is MNHNY and CDR2 SVGAGI (reference sequence). This CDR3 spans 21 amino acids. V dropped 1 base and J dropped 1; count of bases not matched to a gene: 21. CDR3 sequence: CASSYLRVDRETRHGSYEQYF. The CDR3 nucleotides are TGTGCCAGCAGTTACTTACGGGTGGACAGGGAAACCCGACACGGATCCTACGAGCAGTACTTC.

This clonotype was seen a few times. The rearrangement joins TRBV7-2 to TRBJ2-7; D unclear. The CDR3 is made up of 14 amino acids. Germline assignment: CDR1 SGHTA and CDR2 FQGNSA. V lost 4 bases to trimming and J lost 2 bases, with 12 bases between them. Here the CDR3 DNA reads TGTGCCAGCAGCTCCGTCGACAAGCCCTACGAGCAGTACTTC. This encodes CASSSVDKPYEQYF.

The table lists this clonotype with many counts. The chain is built from TRBV29-1 and TRBJ1-2, with 9 bases aligning to TRBD1. Germline lookup yields CDR1 SQVTM and CDR2 ANQGSEA. The V segment lost 4 bases and the J segment 4 bases; nucleotides outside the gene matches: 7. CDR3 length: 14 residues. As DNA, the CDR3 is TGCAGCGTTGGCTGGGACAGGGACCCCTATGGCTACACCTTC. Residues: CSVGWDRDPYGYTF.

This chain connects TRBV19 to TRBJ1-4; D gene ambiguous. Trimming took 5 bases from V and 10 from J, leaving 14 bases between them. This CDR3 is 13 amino acids long. CDR1 is LNHDA and CDR2 is SQIVND in the germline V gene (reference sequence). The CDR3 reads CASSPSDAAKLFF. CDR3 DNA sequence: TGTGCCAGTAGTCCCTCGGACGCGGCAAAACTGTTTTTT.

The chain couples TRBV25-1 to TRBJ2-6; D unresolved. The V gene's germline CDR1 is MGHDK and CDR2 SYGVNS. The ends were cut back, 0 bases at V and 4 bases at J, with 4 bases in the middle. The CDR3 is 14 amino acids. The CDR3 sequence: CASSEYQGANVLTF. Here the CDR3 DNA reads TGTGCCAGCAGTGAATACCAGGGGGCCAACGTCCTGACTTTC.

This clonotype was found a few times. This chain joins TRBV20-1 and TRBJ2-7; D call uncertain. Germline lookup yields CDR1 DFQATT and CDR2 SNEGSKA (reference sequence). V was trimmed by 6 bases and J by 7 bases, leaving 28 bases between them. The CDR3 loop spans 16 amino acids. For the CDR3, the DNA is TGCAGTGCCCCATTGACTGCACCACTGCGAACCGGGGAGCAGTACTTC. Protein product: CSAPLTAPLRTGEQYF.

The chain uses TRBV5-6 and TRBJ2-5, with D unresolved. Germline-derived CDR1 and CDR2 are SGHDT and YYEEEE. V was trimmed by 7 bases and J by 2 bases, leaving 15 bases between them. The CDR3 is 14 amino acids. The CDR3: CASRVGILQETQYF. The DNA of the CDR3 is TGTGCCAGCCGAGTGGGCATACTACAAGAGACCCAGTACTTC.

This clonotype occurred many times. V usage is TRBV29-1 and J usage is TRBJ1-4; possible D gene TRBD1, 6 bases. Between the trimmed V and J ends, which lost 4 bases and 6 bases, there was a span of 18 bases. This CDR3 has 15 amino acids. The germline V gene has CDR1 SQVTM and CDR2 ANQGSEA. CDR3 amino acids: CSVAGGGGADEKLFF. The CDR3 DNA is TGCAGCGTTGCCGGAGGGGGGGGGGCGGATGAAAAACTGTTTTTT.

This clonotype was observed a handful of times. This chain links TRBV5-6 with TRBJ1-5; D ambiguous. This CDR3 comprises 15 residues. Germline V gives CDR1 SGHDT, CDR2 YYEEEE. V was clipped by 1 base and J by 4 bases, with 12 bases between them. As DNA, the CDR3 is TGTGCCAGCAGCTTGTTCCGGAATCGAAATCAGCCCCAGCATTTT. It encodes CASSLFRNRNQPQHF.

Ten or more counts support this clonotype. This sequence joins TRBV7-6 and TRBJ1-5; TRBD1 aligns across 7 bases. V trimming: 2 bases; J trimming: 4 bases; junction bases outside the gene matches: 8. From germline, CDR1 is SGHVS and CDR2 FNYEAQ. The CDR3 has 16 residues. The CDR3 spells CASSLRAGGQNQPQHF. In nucleotides, the CDR3 is TGTGCCAGCAGCTTAAGGGCAGGGGGACAGAATCAGCCCCAGCATTTT.

The rearrangement uses TRBV7-3 and TRBJ1-5, with D tentatively TRBD1 (6 bases). Trimming stripped 5 bases from V and 0 bases from J, with 29 bases between. The germline CDR1 and CDR2 sequences are SGHTA and FQGTGA. The CDR3 length is 21 residues. The CDR3 region is CASSRSRGYEQYLYSNQPQHF. The CDR3 DNA sequence: TGTGCCAGCAGCCGATCCAGGGGCTACGAGCAGTACCTTTATAGCAATCAGCCCCAGCATTTT.

This clonotype has at least ten counts. The chain combines TRBV20-1 with TRBJ1-5, with a weak D call TRBD1 (6 bases). The V end was cut by 4 bases, the J end by 3 bases, with 16 bases between. Germline values: CDR1 DFQATT, CDR2 SNEGSKA (reference sequence). There are 15 residues in the CDR3. The CDR3 DNA reads TGCAGTGCTATAACGAGCAGGGGAGCCAATCAGCCCCAGCATTTT. The encoded protein is CSAITSRGANQPQHF.

This chain uses TRBV15 with TRBJ2-6; 9 positions match TRBD1. The CDR3 spans 17 residues. V was pared by 10 bases and J by 2 bases, with 12 bases of the junction left unmatched. Germline CDR1 and CDR2: LNHNV and YYDKDF (reference sequence). CDR3 coding DNA: TGTGCCAGCACCGCGGGACAGGGCTTCGCTGGGGCCAACGTCCTGACTTTC. Translated: CASTAGQGFAGANVLTF.

On this clonotype itself: One junction end disagrees with the germline gene, perhaps due to a read error. This rearrangement joins TRBV5-1 to TRBJ1-1, with D possibly being TRBD1 (6 bases). The CDR3 totals 13 residues. The germline CDR1 and CDR2 sequences are SGHRS and YFSETQ. The CDR3 sequence: CTSSFKGVTEAFF. The CDR3 DNA follows: TGCACCAGCAGCTTTAAGGGGGTCACTGAAGCTTTCTTT.

The chain combines TRBV29-1 with TRBJ1-2; the match to TRBD1 covers 7 bases. The V gene end was trimmed by 4 bases and the J gene end by 6 bases; junction bases not matched to a gene: 5. This CDR3 is 12 amino acids long. Germline lookup yields CDR1 SQVTM and CDR2 ANQGSEA. DNA of the CDR3: TGCAGCGTTGCCGACAGGGTAAATGGCTACACCTTC. Its protein is CSVADRVNGYTF.

This clonotype was recorded at least ten times. The junction shows a germline mismatch at one end, possibly a read error. The chain has TRBV10-3 and TRBJ2-5; D remains ambiguous. CDR3 length: 12 amino acids. The V gene's germline CDR1 is ENHRY and CDR2 SYGVKD. The CDR3: CASSYHGETQYF. CDR3 in DNA: TGTGCCAGCAGTTACCATGGAGAGACCCAGTACTTC.

The rearrangement joins TRBV20-1 to TRBJ2-3; 8 bases fit TRBD2. The V gene's germline CDR1 is DFQATT and CDR2 SNEGSKA (reference sequence). The CDR3 has 16 residues. V lost 1 base and J lost 4; bases outside the gene matches: 10. CDR3 loop: CSARGAPGGVPDTQYF. The CDR3 DNA reads as TGCAGTGCTAGAGGCGCCCCGGGAGGGGTCCCAGATACGCAGTATTTT.

This chain joins TRBV20-1 and TRBJ1-1; D is unclear. V was trimmed by 2 bases and J by 2 bases, leaving 12 bases between them. CDR3 length equals 14 residues. Germline lookup yields CDR1 DFQATT and CDR2 SNEGSKA (reference sequence). The chain's CDR3 is CSARFLYKNTEAFF. As DNA, the CDR3 is TGCAGTGCTAGATTTTTGTACAAAAACACTGAAGCTTTCTTT.

This clonotype was counted at least ten times. The chain couples TRBV7-9 to TRBJ1-2; D gene ambiguous. The V end was cut by 6 bases, the J end by 6 bases, with 8 bases between. This CDR3 region has 11 residues. Germline V gene sequence: CDR1 SEHNR, CDR2 FQNEAQ (reference sequence). The CDR3 spells CASRENDGYTF. For the CDR3, the DNA is TGTGCCAGCAGAGAGAACGATGGCTACACCTTC.

This clonotype has a count of ten or more. V and J are TRBV7-2 and TRBJ2-7; TRBD1 is a possible D gene (6 bases). The CDR3 sequence is 13 residues long. Deletions cut 3 bases from V and 2 bases from J, with 8 bases between. Per germline, CDR1 SGHTA and CDR2 FQGNSA. CDR3: CASSLGHPYEQYF. The CDR3 DNA reads as TGTGCCAGCAGCTTGGGACACCCCTACGAGCAGTACTTC.

This clonotype showed up many times. The genes are TRBV7-9 and TRBJ1-4; 10 bases align to TRBD1. CDR1 and CDR2 (germline): SEHNR, FQNEAQ (reference sequence). J was trimmed by 6 bases and V by 1 base; bases with no gene match: 5. The CDR3 has 16 amino acids. The CDR3 coding sequence is TGTGCCAGCAGCTTAGACCGCGGACAGGGGGATGAAAAACTGTTTTTT. Amino acid sequence: CASSLDRGQGDEKLFF.

Worth noting for this clonotype: A much larger clone lies one base from this, so it may be a read error. The chain is built from TRBV5-1 and TRBJ1-1, with a tentative D call TRBD1 (6 bases). The CDR3 totals 13 residues. Trimming removed 4 bases from V and 6 bases from J, with 13 bases in between. Germline V gives CDR1 SGHRS, CDR2 YFSETQ. Here the CDR3 reads CASSAEQGAEAFF. The CDR3 region has the DNA TGCGCCAGCAGCGCCGAACAGGGAGCTGAAGCTTTCTTT.

This clonotype was seen many times. The genes are TRBV9 and TRBJ2-1; 8 bases line up with TRBD2. The CDR3 length is 15 residues. V dropped 2 bases and J dropped 12; count of bases not matched to a gene: 13. Germline-derived CDR1 and CDR2 are SGDLS and YYNGEE. The CDR3 DNA sequence: TGTGCCAGCAGCGTTTCCGGGACTAGAGAAGAGAGGCAGTTCTTC. Protein: CASSVSGTREERQFF.

The chain has TRBV7-2 and TRBJ1-6; TRBD1 aligns across 8 bases. The CDR3 sequence is 15 residues long. V was clipped by 4 bases and J by 7 bases; unmatched bases: 6. The germline gives CDR1 SGHTA, CDR2 FQGNSA. The CDR3 bases are TGTGCCAGCAGCTCCGGACAGGGAATGAATTCACCCCTCCACTTT. This translates into CASSSGQGMNSPLHF.